This TCR beta chain was documented in a study of T cell responses to AZD1222 COVID-19 vaccine. Study results and limitations: Increased Spike-specific TCR breadth and depth were observed after two AZD1222 doses. There were mostly white British donors and more females than males, and clonal diversity was possibly underestimated.

Produced via immunoSEQ multiplex PCR; TCRdb's table is partial and in-frame only. The top ten clones hold 1.6% of a sample with 92,000 or so clones, roughly nine tenths of them seen once. CDR1 is LNHDA, CDR2 SQIVND, per germline (reference sequence). Losses at the gene ends were 1 base for V and 4 bases for J; bases not matched to a gene: 6. The CDR3 consists of 15 residues. Details on this clone: Antigen: not known.

The TCR comes from an adult in good health. The chain is built from TRBV19 and TRBJ1-1, with 7 bases that match TRBD1. This specimen consisted of peripheral blood, obtained on day 0 of AZD1222 vaccination. CDR3 DNA sequence: TGTGCCAGTAGTATAGGTGACAGGGTAACCACTGAAGCTTTCTTT. The encoded protein is CASSIGDRVTTEAFF.